The T cell receptor beta chain under discussion was sequenced for a study of T cells in Graves' hyperthyroidism and ophthalmopathy. Used for diagnoses were clinical symptoms, serum thyroxine and TRAb, thyroid ultrasound and orbital computed tomography. This clonotype was counted at least ten times. The antigen is undetermined. Using RNA transcripts as the source, TCR beta CDR3 regions were amplified. RT-PCR in the first round (using the HTBI primer set) targeted the TCR CDR3. TCRdb re-called the multiplex PCR reads with MiXCR, one entry per CDR3 protein. The data contain over 500,000 distinct CDR3 sequences, around 50% of them singletons. Study results and caveats: Ophthalmopathy and stable hyperthyroidism were told apart by a 13 V-J model. Ophthalmopathy was predicted by the model a median of roughly 6.7 months ahead of onset.

CDR1 and CDR2 (germline): LNHDA, SQIVND (reference sequence). This CDR3 contains 15 residues. The J segment lost 3 bases and the V segment lost 6 bases, leaving 9 bases of the junction unmatched. The chain recombines TRBV19 with TRBJ1-2; TRBD1 matches 8 bases. The clonotype originates from an adult woman with Graves' disease, either hyperthyroidism or ophthalmopathy (not recorded which). The sequenced material came from peripheral blood or thyroid tissue (not recorded which). CDR3 sequence: CASRLRGTGDYGYTF. The CDR3 DNA reads as TGTGCCAGTAGGCTCCGTGGGACAGGCGACTATGGCTACACCTTC.